Given below is one T cell receptor (beta chain) in context. In the source study's methods: Amplifying reference gene primers gave estimates of nucleated cell counts. Here immunoSEQ multiplex PCR was the method, and the copy in TCRdb shows in-frame clones only, minus some. Clonal size and the V and J genes are those of that table, whereas D and trimming came from the DNA. The sample includes some 100,000 clones, 80% to 90% of them seen just once. V shed 4 bases, J shed 9 bases, and the junction held 8 bases outside the gene matches. CDR1 is SGHTA and CDR2 is FQGNSA in the germline V gene. This CDR3 spans 14 amino acids. The data are from a study of blood T cell repertoires in COVID-19. Study background: The cDNA or gDNA used as material had been derived from T cells, B-cell-depleted T cells, or PBMCs.

This clonotype was sampled from a woman older than 75 with active or convalescent COVID-19. The sample was peripheral blood. The chain has TRBV7-2 and TRBJ2-1; 8 positions agree with TRBD2. Here the CDR3 reads CASSSGLALGEQFF. Here the CDR3 DNA reads TGTGCCAGCAGCTCAGGACTAGCCTTGGGTGAGCAGTTCTTC.